These 7 T cell receptor beta chains were sequenced from one sample in a study of blood T cells in healthy people across ages. Together with a sample-barcoded 5' primer, a J-beta primer mix was included in a second PCR lasting roughly 6 to 12 cycles. TCRdb redid the calling of the 5' RACE reads with MiXCR, one entry per CDR3 protein. The sample lists 550,000 to 750,000 distinct CDR3 sequences; roughly 21% were seen once. The sequenced material came from blood. Source of these receptors: a man in his 70s in good health.

The chain joins TRBV20-1 to TRBJ2-3; D may be TRBD2 (6 bases). CDR1 and CDR2 (germline): DFQATT, SNEGSKA (reference sequence). V was pared by 6 bases and J by 6 bases, with 16 bases between. The CDR3 consists of 13 residues. The CDR3, as DNA: TGCAGTGCCGCGTGGGCGGGGCCCGATACGCAGTATTTT. This sequence encodes CSAAWAGPDTQYF.

J is TRBJ1-2 and V is TRBV7-2; 7 nucleotides agree with TRBD1. The V segment lost 5 bases and the J segment 1 base; nucleotides outside the gene matches: 7. CDR3 length equals 15 residues. The germline CDR1 and CDR2 sequences are SGHTA and FQGNSA. The CDR3 loop is CASSQGQRLNYGYTF. CDR3 in DNA: TGTGCCAGCAGCCAGGGACAGCGACTTAACTATGGCTACACCTTC.

The genes are TRBV3-1 and TRBJ2-5, with TRBD2 identical over 10 bases. The J call may be mistaken, given a closer DNA end match to TRBJ2-1. This CDR3 has 17 residues. The germline V gene encodes CDR1 LGHDT and CDR2 YNNKEL (reference sequence). CDR3 residues: CASSQGTSGPLGNEQFF. For the CDR3, the DNA is TGTGCCAGCAGCCAAGGGACTAGCGGTCCCCTAGGAAATGAGCAGTTCTTC.

The genes are TRBV20-1 and TRBJ1-5, with D perhaps TRBD1 (5 bases). The CDR3 runs to 15 residues. V was clipped by 6 bases and J by 1 base, with 16 bases between them. The V gene's germline CDR1 is DFQATT and CDR2 SNEGSKA (reference sequence). The CDR3 region has the DNA TGCAGTGCGACCACCGGGACTTTGAGCAATCAGCCCCAGCATTTT. Translating it yields CSATTGTLSNQPQHF.

The chain has TRBV11-2 and TRBJ2-2, with 8 nucleotides matching TRBD1. CDR1 and CDR2 (germline): SGHAT, FQNNGV. The CDR3 sequence is 15 residues long. After removal of 0 bases from V and 8 bases from J, the junction contained 5 bases not matched to a gene. CDR3 in DNA: TGTGCCAGCAGCTTAGATAGGACAGGGACTGGGGAGCTGTTTTTT. Translated, it gives CASSLDRTGTGELFF.

This clonotype was counted between two and nine times. V is TRBV5-6 and J is TRBJ2-1; D is unclear. This CDR3 contains 15 residues. V was shortened by 4 bases and J by 5 bases, with 16 bases between the two germline ends. Germline CDR1 reads SGHDT; CDR2 reads YYEEEE. The CDR3 loop is CASSPSVVIDNEQFF. CDR3 coding DNA: TGTGCCAGCAGCCCATCAGTAGTGATCGACAATGAGCAGTTCTTC.

The chain joins TRBV4-2 to TRBJ2-3; 15 bases line up with TRBD2. CDR1 is LGHNA, CDR2 YNFKEQ, per germline. Trimming cost V 1 base and J 4 bases; bases outside gene matches: 3. This CDR3 spans 17 amino acids. The CDR3 DNA is TGTGCCAGCAGCCAAGGGACTAGCGGGAGGGGGGCAGATACGCAGTATTTT. This gives the protein CASSQGTSGRGADTQYF.